This T cell receptor (beta chain) is from a study of molecular identifiers for immune sequencing clone quantification. Whole-study results and caveats: Spiked Jurkat TCR RNA equivalent to one cell reportedly surfaced among 900,000 to 1,000,000 naive cells. In naive cells, under 1% of molecules belonged to clones above 20 RNA copies, against over 98% in effector cells.

This clonotype occurred many times. Its specificity is unknown. TCRdb re-called the PCR reads through MiXCR, storing one row per CDR3 protein. The sample contains 460,000 or so distinct CDR3 sequences, roughly 23% of which appear only once. CD8+CD4-CCR7+CD45RA+ sorting gave the naive CD8 T cells. The origin of this receptor is a human donor in good health. Some libraries in this study had Jurkat cell RNA spiked in. The sample comprised naive CD8+ T cells from blood, with Jurkat cell RNA spiked in. Subset: FACS-sorted CD8+CD4-CCR7+CD45RA+ naive T cells.

CDR3 residues: CASSYSGPEQYF. The CDR3 coding sequence is TGTGCCAGCAGTTACTCGGGCCCCGAGCAGTACTTC. This chain links TRBV6-6 with TRBJ2-7; D is undetermined. Trimming cost V 0 bases and J 6 bases, with 6 bases left between them. Germline assignment: CDR1 MNHNY and CDR2 SVGAGI (reference sequence). This CDR3 has 12 amino acids.